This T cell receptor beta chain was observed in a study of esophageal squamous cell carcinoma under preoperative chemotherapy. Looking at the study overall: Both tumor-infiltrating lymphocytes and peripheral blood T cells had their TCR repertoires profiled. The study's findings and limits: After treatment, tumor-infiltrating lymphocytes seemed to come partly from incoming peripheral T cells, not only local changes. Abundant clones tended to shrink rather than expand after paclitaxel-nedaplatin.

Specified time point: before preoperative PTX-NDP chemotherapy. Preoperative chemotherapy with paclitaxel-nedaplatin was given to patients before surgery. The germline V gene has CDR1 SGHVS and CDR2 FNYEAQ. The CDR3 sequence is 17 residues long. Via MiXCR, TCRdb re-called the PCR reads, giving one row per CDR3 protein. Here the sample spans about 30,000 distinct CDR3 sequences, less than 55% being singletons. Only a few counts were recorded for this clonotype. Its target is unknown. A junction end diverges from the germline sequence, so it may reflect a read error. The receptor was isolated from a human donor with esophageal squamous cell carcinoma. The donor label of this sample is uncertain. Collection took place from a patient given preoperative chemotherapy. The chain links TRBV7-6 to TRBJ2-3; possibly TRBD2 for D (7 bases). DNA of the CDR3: TGTGCCAGCAGCGCGGAGGGCGGGGGCCGTGATCAAGAGACGCAGTATTTC. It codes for CASSAEGGGRDQETQYF.